This TCR beta chain was identified during a study of blood T cell repertoires in COVID-19. This clone was counted a single time. Per the original data handling: The authors estimated nucleated cell counts from reference gene primer amplification. Assay: immunoSEQ multiplex PCR; the TCRdb copy retains only in-frame clones and omits some. The V and J calls and clone size are taken from that table; D and trimming were inferred from the DNA. Among under 55,000 clones listed, roughly three quarters were seen once. The material sequenced was peripheral blood. The sequence came from a man between 65 and 85 years old with acute or convalescent COVID-19.

For the CDR3, the DNA is TGTGCCAGCAGCCCTAAGCGGGGGACTGTCTACGAGCAGTACTTC. It encodes CASSPKRGTVYEQYF. V gene TRBV7-2 combines with J gene TRBJ2-7, with TRBD2 identical over 8 bases. Trimming removed 5 bases from V and 3 bases from J; junction bases left unmatched: 9. CDR3 length: 15 amino acids. CDR1 SGHTA and CDR2 FQGNSA come from the germline V gene.